The 12 T cell receptor beta chains below were found in one sample sequenced in a study of regulatory T cells in long-lasting Graves disease. The time point is: persistent/refractory GD, antithyroid drugs over 5 years with positive TRAb. Generation of the TCR library employed RNA extracted from PBMCs. Library construction for TCR beta used iRepertoire HTBI primers and Arm-PCR of CDR3 regions. TCRdb reprocessed the multiplex PCR reads via MiXCR and lists one record per CDR3 protein. The sample contains around 510,000 distinct CDR3 sequences, less than 25% of which appear only once. Here the sequenced sample was peripheral blood mononuclear cells (PBMCs), taken when the disease was refractory, from a patient treated with antithyroid drugs. Receptor source: a female donor with Graves disease.

The chain uses TRBV7-8 and TRBJ2-4; 9 bases agree with TRBD2. V was clipped by 5 bases and J by 3 bases; unmatched bases: 14. The CDR3 loop spans 18 amino acids. In germline, CDR1 is SGHVS, CDR2 FQNEAQ. CDR3 coding DNA: TGTGCCAGCAGCGCCCTAAGCAGTAGCGGGAGAGTCAAAAACATTCAGTACTTC. The encoded protein is CASSALSSSGRVKNIQYF.

This clonotype was found a few times. Here the CDR3 DNA reads TGTGCCAGCAGCCACGCTCCGGGACTAGCTTACGAGCAGTACTTC. It is translated as CASSHAPGLAYEQYF. The rearrangement joins TRBV3-1 to TRBJ2-7; 9 bases are shared with TRBD2. Germline CDR1 is LGHDT and CDR2 is YNNKEL (reference sequence). There are 15 residues in the CDR3. Germline trimming cut 3 bases from V and 4 bases from J; bases unmatched to any gene: 7.

The CDR3 DNA sequence: TGCAGTGCTAGTGGCGACAGGGGCAACGAGCAGTACTTC. Translation gives CSASGDRGNEQYF. This chain uses TRBV20-1 with TRBJ2-7, with 8 bases lining up with TRBD1. J lost 5 bases, V lost 3 bases, and 6 bases had no gene match. This CDR3 spans 13 amino acids. Germline V gene data show CDR1 as DFQATT and CDR2 as SNEGSKA (reference sequence).

This sequence joins TRBV6-2 or TRBV6-3 and TRBJ1-5; D is perhaps TRBD1 (5 bases). CDR3 size: 13 residues. V was cut by 6 bases and J by 3 bases, with 9 bases left in between. Per the germline V gene, CDR1 is MNHEY and CDR2 is SVGEGT. Here the CDR3 reads CASSDRPNQPQHF. In DNA, the CDR3 is TGTGCCAGCAGCGACAGACCCAATCAGCCCCAGCATTTT.

This clonotype came up a few times. V is TRBV6-1 and J is TRBJ2-6; D may be TRBD2 (5 bases). Germline values: CDR1 MNHNS, CDR2 SASEGT. V shed 2 bases and J shed 0 bases, with 17 bases lying between them. This CDR3 is 19 amino acids long. As DNA, the CDR3 is TGTGCCAGCAGTGAATTAGGACGAGGAGGCCGCTCTGGGGCCAACGTCCTGACTTTC. This sequence encodes CASSELGRGGRSGANVLTF.

This clonotype was seen repeatedly, ten times or more. The rearrangement uses TRBV2 and TRBJ2-5, with 16 bases aligning to TRBD2. This CDR3 is built from 16 residues. V gave up 6 bases and J gave up 5 bases; unmatched junction bases: 6. Germline assignment: CDR1 SNHLY and CDR2 FYNNEI. The CDR3 sequence: CASRGTSGRAAETQYF. Here the CDR3 DNA reads TGTGCCAGCAGGGGGACTAGCGGGAGGGCCGCGGAGACCCAGTACTTC.

This clonotype was detected a few times. V and J are TRBV12-3 or TRBV12-4 and TRBJ2-7, with D maybe TRBD2 (6 bases). The V end was cut by 0 bases, the J end by 4 bases, with 10 bases between. The CDR3 runs to 14 residues. In nucleotides, the CDR3 is TGTGCCAGCAGTTTAGCTAGCGGAATATACGAGCAGTACTTC. Residues: CASSLASGIYEQYF.

This clonotype has more than one count but fewer than ten. This chain joins TRBV11-2 and TRBJ2-7, with 8 bases aligning to TRBD2. With 3 bases clipped from V and 0 bases from J, the junction kept 7 bases outside the gene matches. The CDR3 runs 16 residues. Germline CDR1 SGHAT, CDR2 FQNNGV. CDR3 in amino acids: CASSLMGLVSSYEQYF. As DNA, the CDR3 is TGTGCCAGCAGCTTGATGGGACTAGTGAGCTCCTACGAGCAGTACTTC.

The chain carries TRBV10-3 and TRBJ2-7; the match to TRBD1 covers 9 bases. Germline-derived CDR1 and CDR2 are ENHRY and SYGVKD. V shed 5 bases and J 6 bases; nucleotides not matched to a gene: 5. The CDR3 spans 13 residues. The CDR3 sequence: CAISITGGIEQYF. Written as DNA, the CDR3 is TGTGCCATCAGTATCACAGGGGGCATCGAGCAGTACTTC.

This clonotype was seen more than once but under ten times. The chain joins TRBV5-1 to TRBJ2-5; 9 positions agree with TRBD1. V shed 2 bases and J 2 bases; nucleotides not matched to a gene: 4. The CDR3 is 15 amino acids. The V gene's germline CDR1 is SGHRS and CDR2 YFSETQ. CDR3: CASSFRDRVQETQYF. As DNA, the CDR3 is TGCGCCAGCAGCTTCCGGGACAGGGTTCAAGAGACCCAGTACTTC. Filled out from reference TRBV5-1 and TRBJ2-5, the complete variable domain reads KAGVTQTPRYLIKTRGQQVTLSCSPISGHRSVSWYQQTPGQGLQFLFEYFSETQRNKGNFPGRFSGRQFSNSRSEMNVSTLELGDSALYLCASSFRDRVQETQYFGPGTRLLVL.

This clonotype appeared many times. The V and J genes are TRBV11-1 and TRBJ2-7, with TRBD2 matching 9 bases. CDR1 and CDR2 from the germline V gene are SGHAT and FQDESV (reference sequence). Trimming took 0 bases from V and 5 from J; bases not matched to a gene: 5. CDR3 size: 15 residues. The chain's CDR3 is CASSLAGLAINEQYF. The CDR3 DNA reads TGTGCCAGCAGCTTAGCGGGACTAGCTATCAACGAGCAGTACTTC. The entire variable domain, with the rest obtained from reference TRBV11-1 and TRBJ2-7, is as follows: EAEVAQSPRYKITEKSQAVAFWCDPISGHATLYWYRQILGQGPELLVQFQDESVVDDSQLPKDRFSAERLKGVDSTLKIQPAELGDSAMYLCASSLAGLAINEQYFGPGTRLTVT.

The J gene is TRBJ2-2, the V gene TRBV19, with a weak D call TRBD2 (6 bases). The CDR3 has 13 amino acids. Per the germline V gene, CDR1 is LNHDA and CDR2 is SQIVND (reference sequence). V lost 3 bases to trimming and J lost 6 bases, with 8 bases between them. The CDR3 DNA reads as TGTGCCAGTAGTATGAGCGGGTCCGGGGAGCTGTTTTTT. Encoded protein: CASSMSGSGELFF.